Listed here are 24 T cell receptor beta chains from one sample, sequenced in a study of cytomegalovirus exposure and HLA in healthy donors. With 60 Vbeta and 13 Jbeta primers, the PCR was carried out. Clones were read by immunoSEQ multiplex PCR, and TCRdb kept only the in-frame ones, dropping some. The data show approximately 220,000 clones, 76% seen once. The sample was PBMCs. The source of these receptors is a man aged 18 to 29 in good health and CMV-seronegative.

In DNA, the CDR3 is TGTGCCAGTAGTAAGACCCCAGGGGTGGGGAACACTGAAGCTTTCTTT. Translating it yields CASSKTPGVGNTEAFF. V and J are TRBV19 and TRBJ1-1; tentative D call: TRBD1 (6 bases). Germline V gene lookup returns CDR1 LNHDA and CDR2 SQIVND (reference sequence). This CDR3 comprises 16 residues. V dropped 4 bases and J dropped 1 base, with 16 bases sitting between them.

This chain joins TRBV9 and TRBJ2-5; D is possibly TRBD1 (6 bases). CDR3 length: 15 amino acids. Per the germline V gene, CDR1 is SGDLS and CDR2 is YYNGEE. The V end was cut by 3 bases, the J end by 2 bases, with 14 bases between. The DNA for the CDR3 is TGTGCCAGCAGCGCTCAGGGGCGGAGTCAAGAGACCCAGTACTTC. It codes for CASSAQGRSQETQYF.

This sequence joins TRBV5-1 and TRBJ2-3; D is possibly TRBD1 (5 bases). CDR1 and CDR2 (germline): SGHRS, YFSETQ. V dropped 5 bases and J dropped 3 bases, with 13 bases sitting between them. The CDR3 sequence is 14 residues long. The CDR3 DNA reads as TGCGCCAGCAGACCAGGGATTTCGACAGATACGCAGTATTTT. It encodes CASRPGISTDTQYF.

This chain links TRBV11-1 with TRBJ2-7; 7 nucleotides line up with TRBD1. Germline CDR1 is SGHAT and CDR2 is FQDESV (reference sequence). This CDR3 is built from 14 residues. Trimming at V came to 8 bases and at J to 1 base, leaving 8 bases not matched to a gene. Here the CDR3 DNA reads TGTGCCAGCGGCATCGGGGACAGATCCTACGAGCAGTACTTC. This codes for CASGIGDRSYEQYF.

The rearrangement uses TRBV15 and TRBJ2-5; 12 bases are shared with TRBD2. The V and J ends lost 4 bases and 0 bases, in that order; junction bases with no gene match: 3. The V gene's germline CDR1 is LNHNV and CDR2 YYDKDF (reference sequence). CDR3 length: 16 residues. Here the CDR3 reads CATSTGLAGNQETQYF. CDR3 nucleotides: TGTGCCACCAGCACAGGACTAGCGGGGAACCAAGAGACCCAGTACTTC.

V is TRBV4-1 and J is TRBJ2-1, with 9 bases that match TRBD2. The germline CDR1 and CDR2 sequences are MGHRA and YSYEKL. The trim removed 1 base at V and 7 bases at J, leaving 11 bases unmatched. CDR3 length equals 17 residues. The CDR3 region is CASSQAAGVAGENEQFF. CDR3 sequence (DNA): TGCGCCAGCAGCCAAGCCGCCGGGGTAGCGGGAGAAAATGAGCAGTTCTTC.

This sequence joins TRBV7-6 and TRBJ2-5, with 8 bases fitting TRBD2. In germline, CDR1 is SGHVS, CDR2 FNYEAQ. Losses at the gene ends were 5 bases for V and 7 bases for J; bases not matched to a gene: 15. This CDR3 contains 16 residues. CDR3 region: CASSTTSGSMWRTQYF. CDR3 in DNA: TGTGCCAGCAGCACCACTAGCGGCTCAATGTGGAGGACCCAGTACTTC.

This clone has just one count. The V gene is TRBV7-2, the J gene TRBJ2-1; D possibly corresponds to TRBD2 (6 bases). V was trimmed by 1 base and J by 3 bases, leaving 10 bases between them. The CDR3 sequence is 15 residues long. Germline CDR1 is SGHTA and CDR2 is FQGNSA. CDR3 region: CASSLDGTFYNEQFF. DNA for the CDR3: TGTGCCAGCAGCTTAGACGGGACTTTCTACAATGAGCAGTTCTTC.

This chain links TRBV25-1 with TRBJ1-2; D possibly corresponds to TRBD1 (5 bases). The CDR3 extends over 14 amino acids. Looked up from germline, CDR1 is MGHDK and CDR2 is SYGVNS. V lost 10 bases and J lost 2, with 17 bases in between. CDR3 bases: TGTGCCATCTGGAGTACAGGAGAAAACTATGGCTACACCTTC. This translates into CAIWSTGENYGYTF.

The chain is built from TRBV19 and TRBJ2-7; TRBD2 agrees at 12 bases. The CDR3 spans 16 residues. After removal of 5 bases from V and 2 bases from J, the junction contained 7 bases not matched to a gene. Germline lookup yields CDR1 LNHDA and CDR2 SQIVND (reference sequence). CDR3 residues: CASSPASGRVPYEQYF. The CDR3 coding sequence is TGTGCCAGTAGTCCGGCTAGCGGGAGGGTACCCTACGAGCAGTACTTC.

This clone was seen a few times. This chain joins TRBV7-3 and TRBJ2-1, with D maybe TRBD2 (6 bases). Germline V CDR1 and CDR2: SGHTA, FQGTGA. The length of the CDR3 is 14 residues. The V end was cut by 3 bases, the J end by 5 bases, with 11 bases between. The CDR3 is CASSFAGGDNEQFF. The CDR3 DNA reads TGTGCCAGCAGCTTCGCAGGAGGGGACAATGAGCAGTTCTTC.

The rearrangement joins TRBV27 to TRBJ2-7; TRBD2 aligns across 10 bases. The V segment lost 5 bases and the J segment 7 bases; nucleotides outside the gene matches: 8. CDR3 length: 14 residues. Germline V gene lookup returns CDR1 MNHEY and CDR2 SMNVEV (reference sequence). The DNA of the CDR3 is TGTGCCAGCAGTCCTAGCGGGAGAGCCTGGGAGCAGTACTTC. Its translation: CASSPSGRAWEQYF.

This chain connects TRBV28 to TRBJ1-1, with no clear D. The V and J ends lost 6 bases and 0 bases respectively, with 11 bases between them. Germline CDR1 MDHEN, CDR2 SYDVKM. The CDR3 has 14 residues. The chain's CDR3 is CASSPGRLNTEAFF. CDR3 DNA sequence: TGTGCCAGCAGCCCCGGCAGGTTGAACACTGAAGCTTTCTTT.

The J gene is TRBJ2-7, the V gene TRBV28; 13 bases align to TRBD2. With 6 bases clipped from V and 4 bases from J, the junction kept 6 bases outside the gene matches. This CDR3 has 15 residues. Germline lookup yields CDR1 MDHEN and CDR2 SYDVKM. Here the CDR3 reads CASRLTSGRNYEQYF. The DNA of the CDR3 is TGTGCCAGCAGGCTGACTAGCGGGAGGAATTACGAGCAGTACTTC.

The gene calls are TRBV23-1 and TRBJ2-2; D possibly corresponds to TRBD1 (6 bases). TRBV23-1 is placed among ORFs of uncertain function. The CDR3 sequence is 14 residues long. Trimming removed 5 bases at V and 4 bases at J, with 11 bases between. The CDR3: CASSSDRRTGELFF. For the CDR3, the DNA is TGCGCCAGCAGTTCGGACAGACGCACCGGGGAGCTGTTTTTT.

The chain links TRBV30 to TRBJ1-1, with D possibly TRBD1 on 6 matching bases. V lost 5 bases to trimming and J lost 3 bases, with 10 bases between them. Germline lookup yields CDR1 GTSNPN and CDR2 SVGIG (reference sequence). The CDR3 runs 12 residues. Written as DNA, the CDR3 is TGTGCCTGGCAGGGGTACGACACTGAAGCTTTCTTT. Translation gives CAWQGYDTEAFF.

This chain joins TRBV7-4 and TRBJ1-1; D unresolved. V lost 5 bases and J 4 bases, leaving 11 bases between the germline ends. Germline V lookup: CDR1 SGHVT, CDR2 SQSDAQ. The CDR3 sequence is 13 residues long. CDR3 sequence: CASSPRVTTEAFF. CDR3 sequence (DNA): TGTGCCAGCAGCCCGAGGGTGACCACTGAAGCTTTCTTT. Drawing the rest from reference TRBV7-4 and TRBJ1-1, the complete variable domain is GAGVSQSPRYKVAKRGRDVALRCDSISGHVTLYWYRQTLGQGSEVLTYSQSDAQRDKSGRPSGRFSAERPERSVSTLKIQRTEQGDSAVYLCASSPRVTTEAFFGQGTRLTVV.

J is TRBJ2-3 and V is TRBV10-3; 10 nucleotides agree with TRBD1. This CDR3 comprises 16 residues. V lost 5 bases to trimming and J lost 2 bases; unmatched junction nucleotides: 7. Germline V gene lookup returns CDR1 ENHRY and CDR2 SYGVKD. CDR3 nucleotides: TGTGCCATCAGTCTGGACAGGGGGGTCAACACAGATACGCAGTATTTT. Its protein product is CAISLDRGVNTDTQYF.

The CDR3 reads CASSRIHRSGKFQETQYF. DNA of the CDR3: TGTGCCAGCAGTAGAATCCACCGGAGCGGGAAATTCCAAGAGACCCAGTACTTC. The V and J genes are TRBV27 and TRBJ2-5, with TRBD2 identical over 7 bases. With 5 bases clipped from V and 1 base from J, the junction kept 16 bases outside the gene matches. The CDR3 has 18 residues. CDR1 MNHEY and CDR2 SMNVEV come from the germline V gene (reference sequence).

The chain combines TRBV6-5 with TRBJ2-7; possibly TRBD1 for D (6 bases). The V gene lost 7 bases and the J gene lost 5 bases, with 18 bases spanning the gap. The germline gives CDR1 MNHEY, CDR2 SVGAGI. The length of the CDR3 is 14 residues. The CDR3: CASIDPGHSDEQYF. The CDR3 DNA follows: TGTGCCAGCATTGACCCGGGACACAGTGACGAGCAGTACTTC.

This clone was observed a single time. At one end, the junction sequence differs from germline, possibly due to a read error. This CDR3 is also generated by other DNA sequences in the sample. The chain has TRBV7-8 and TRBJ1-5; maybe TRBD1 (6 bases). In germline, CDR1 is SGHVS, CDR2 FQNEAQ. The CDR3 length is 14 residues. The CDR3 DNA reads TGTGCCAGCAGCTCCACAGGGCTCGATCAGCCCCAGCACTTT. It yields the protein CASSSTGLDQPQHF.

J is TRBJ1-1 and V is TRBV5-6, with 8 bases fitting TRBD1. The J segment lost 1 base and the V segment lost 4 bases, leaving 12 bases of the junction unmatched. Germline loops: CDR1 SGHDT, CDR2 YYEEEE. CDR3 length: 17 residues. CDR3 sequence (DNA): TGTGCCAGCAGCCCGTCCGGGACAGGCGTTGGGAACACTGAAGCTTTCTTT. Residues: CASSPSGTGVGNTEAFF.

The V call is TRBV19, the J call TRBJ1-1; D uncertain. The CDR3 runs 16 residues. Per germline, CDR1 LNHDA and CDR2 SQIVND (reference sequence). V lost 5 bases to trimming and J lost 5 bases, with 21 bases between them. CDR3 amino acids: CASSSLLLGVRTEAFF. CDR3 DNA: TGTGCCAGTAGTTCCCTCCTTTTGGGAGTACGAACTGAAGCTTTCTTT.

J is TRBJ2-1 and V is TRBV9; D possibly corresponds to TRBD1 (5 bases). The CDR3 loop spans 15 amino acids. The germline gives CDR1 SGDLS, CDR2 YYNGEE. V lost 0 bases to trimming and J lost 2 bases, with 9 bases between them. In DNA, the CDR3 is TGTGCCAGCAGCGTAGTTCTAGGGGCCTACAATGAGCAGTTCTTC. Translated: CASSVVLGAYNEQFF.